This T cell receptor (beta chain) was recovered during a study of blood T cell repertoires in COVID-19. Study context: Some COVID-19 samples were acute and others convalescent; all came from the United States, Italy and Spain. From T cells, B-cell-depleted T cells, or PBMCs came the material, which was cDNA or gDNA.

There are 13 residues in the CDR3. Germline trimming cut 7 bases from V and 6 bases from J; bases unmatched to any gene: 6. Germline loops: CDR1 SGHNT, CDR2 YENEEA. In the original analysis: From reference gene primer amplification, estimates of nucleated cell counts were derived. The table came from immunoSEQ multiplex PCR; TCRdb's copy has only in-frame clones and leaves some out. V and J calls and clone size come straight from that table; D and trimming were deduced from the DNA. The sample contains 150,000 to 200,000 clones, over 75% of which appear only once. The origin of this receptor is a man in his 70s with acute or convalescent COVID-19. V usage is TRBV11-3 and J usage is TRBJ2-7, with 10 bases aligning to TRBD1. Sequencing used peripheral blood. The CDR3 loop reads CASNTGTGVEQYF. As DNA, the CDR3 is TGTGCCAGCAACACCGGGACAGGGGTCGAGCAGTACTTC.